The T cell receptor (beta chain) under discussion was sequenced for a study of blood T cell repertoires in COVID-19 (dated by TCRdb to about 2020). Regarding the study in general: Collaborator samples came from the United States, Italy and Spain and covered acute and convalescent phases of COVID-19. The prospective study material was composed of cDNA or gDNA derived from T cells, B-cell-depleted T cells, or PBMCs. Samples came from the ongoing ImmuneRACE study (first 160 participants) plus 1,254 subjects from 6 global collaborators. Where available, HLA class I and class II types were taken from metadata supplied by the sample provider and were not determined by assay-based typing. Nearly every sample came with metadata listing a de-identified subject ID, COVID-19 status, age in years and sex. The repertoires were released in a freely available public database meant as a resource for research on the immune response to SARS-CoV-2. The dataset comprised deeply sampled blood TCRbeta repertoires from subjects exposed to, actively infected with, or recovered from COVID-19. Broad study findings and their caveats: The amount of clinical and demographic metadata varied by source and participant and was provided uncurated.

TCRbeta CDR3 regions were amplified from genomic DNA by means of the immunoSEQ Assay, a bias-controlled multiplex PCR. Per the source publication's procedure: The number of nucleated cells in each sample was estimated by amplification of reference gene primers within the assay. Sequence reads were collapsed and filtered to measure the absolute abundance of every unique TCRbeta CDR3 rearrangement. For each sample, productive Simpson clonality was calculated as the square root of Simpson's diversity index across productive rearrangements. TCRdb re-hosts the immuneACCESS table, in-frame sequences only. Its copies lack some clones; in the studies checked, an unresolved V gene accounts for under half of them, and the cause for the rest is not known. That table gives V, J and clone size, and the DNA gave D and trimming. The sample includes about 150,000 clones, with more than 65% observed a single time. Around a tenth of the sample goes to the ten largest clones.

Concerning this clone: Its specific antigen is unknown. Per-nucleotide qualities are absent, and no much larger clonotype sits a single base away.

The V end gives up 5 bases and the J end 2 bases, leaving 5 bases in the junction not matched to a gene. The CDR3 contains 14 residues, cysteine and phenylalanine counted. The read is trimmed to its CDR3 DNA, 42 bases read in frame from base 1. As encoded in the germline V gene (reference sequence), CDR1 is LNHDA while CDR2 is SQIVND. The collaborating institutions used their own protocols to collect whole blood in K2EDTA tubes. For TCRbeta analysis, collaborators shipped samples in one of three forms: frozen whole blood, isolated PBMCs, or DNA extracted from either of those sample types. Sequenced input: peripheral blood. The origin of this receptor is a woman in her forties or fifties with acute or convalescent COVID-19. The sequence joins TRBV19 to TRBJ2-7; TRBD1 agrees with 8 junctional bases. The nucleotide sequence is TGTGCCAGTAGTTCCGGGACAGGCCCCTACGAGCAGTACTTC. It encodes CASSSGTGPYEQYF.